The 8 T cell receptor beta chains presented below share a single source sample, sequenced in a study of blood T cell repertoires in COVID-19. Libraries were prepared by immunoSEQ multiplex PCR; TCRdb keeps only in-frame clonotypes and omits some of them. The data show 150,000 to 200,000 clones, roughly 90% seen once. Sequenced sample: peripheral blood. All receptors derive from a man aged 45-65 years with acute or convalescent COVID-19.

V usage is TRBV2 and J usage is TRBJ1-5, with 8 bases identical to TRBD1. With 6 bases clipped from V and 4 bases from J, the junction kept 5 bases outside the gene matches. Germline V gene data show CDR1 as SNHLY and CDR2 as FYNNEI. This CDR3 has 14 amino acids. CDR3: CASRDRDRNQPQHF. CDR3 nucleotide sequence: TGTGCCAGCAGGGACAGGGACCGGAATCAGCCCCAGCATTTT.

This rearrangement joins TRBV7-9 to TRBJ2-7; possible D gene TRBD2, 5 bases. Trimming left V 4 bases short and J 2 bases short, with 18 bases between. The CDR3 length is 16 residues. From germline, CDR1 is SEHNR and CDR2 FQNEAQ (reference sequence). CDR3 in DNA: TGTGCCAGCAGCTCGCTGCAAGGGAGCCCAGCCTACGAGCAGTACTTC. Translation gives CASSSLQGSPAYEQYF.

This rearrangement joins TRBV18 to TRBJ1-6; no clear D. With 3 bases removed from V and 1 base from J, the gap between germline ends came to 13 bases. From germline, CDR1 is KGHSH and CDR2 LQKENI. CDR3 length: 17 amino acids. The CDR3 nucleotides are TGTGCCAGCTCACCGTTAGCTGAATATTCCTATAATTCACCCCTCCACTTT. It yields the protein CASSPLAEYSYNSPLHF. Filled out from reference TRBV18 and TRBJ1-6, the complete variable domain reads NAGVMQNPRHLVRRRGQEARLRCSPMKGHSHVYWYRQLPEEGLKFMVYLQKENIIDESGMPKERFSAEFPKEGPSILRIQQVVRGDSAAYFCASSPLAEYSYNSPLHFGNGTRLTVT.

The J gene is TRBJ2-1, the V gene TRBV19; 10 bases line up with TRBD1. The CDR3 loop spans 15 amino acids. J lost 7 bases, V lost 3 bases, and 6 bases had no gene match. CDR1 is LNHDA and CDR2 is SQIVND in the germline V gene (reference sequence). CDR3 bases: TGTGCCAGTAGTATTCGGACAGGGGGAACGAATGAGCAGTTCTTC. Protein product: CASSIRTGGTNEQFF.

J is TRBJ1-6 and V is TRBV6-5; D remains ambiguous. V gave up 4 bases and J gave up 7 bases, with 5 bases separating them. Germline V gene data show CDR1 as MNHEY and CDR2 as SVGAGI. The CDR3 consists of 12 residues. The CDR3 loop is CASSSPNSPLHF. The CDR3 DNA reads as TGTGCCAGCAGTTCCCCGAATTCACCCCTCCACTTT.

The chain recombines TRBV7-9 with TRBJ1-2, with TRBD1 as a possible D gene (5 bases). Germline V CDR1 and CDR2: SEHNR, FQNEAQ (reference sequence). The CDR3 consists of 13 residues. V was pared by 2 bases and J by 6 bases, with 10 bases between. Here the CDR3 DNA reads TGTGCCAGCAGCTTAATAGGGACTCATGGCTACACCTTC. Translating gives CASSLIGTHGYTF.

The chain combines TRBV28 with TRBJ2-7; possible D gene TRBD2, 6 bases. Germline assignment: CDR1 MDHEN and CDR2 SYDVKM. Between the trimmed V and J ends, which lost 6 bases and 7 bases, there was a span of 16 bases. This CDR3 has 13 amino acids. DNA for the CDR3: TGTGCCAGCAGGCGACTAGTACAAAATGAGCAGTACTTC. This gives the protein CASRRLVQNEQYF.

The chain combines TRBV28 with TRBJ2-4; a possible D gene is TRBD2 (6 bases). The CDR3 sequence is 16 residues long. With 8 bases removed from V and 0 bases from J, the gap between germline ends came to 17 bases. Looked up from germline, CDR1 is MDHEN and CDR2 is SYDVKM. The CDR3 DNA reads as TGTGCCAGCCACCCAGGAGGGCCCTTAGCCAAAAACATTCAGTACTTC. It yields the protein CASHPGGPLAKNIQYF.